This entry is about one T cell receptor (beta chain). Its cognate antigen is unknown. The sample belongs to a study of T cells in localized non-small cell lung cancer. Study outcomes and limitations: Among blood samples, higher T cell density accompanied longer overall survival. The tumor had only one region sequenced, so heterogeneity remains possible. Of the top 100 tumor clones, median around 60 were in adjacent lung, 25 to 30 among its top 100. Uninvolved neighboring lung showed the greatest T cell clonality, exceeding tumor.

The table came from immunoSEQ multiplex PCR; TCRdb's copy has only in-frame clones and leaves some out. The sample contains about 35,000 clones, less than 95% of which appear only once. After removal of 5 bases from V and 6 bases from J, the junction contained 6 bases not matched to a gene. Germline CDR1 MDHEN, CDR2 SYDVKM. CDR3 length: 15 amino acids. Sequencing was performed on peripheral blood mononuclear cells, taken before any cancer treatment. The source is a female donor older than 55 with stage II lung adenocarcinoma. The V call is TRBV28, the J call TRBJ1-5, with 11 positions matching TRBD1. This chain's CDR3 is CASSRDRGGGQPQHF. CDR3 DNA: TGTGCCAGCAGTAGGGACAGGGGGGGAGGTCAGCCCCAGCATTTT.